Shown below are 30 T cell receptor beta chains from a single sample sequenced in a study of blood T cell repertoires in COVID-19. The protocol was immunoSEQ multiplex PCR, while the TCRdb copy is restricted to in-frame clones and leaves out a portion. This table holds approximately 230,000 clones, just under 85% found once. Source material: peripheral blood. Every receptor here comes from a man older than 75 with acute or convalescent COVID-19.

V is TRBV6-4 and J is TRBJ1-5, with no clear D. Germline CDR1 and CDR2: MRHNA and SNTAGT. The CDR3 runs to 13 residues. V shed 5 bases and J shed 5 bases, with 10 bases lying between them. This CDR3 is CASSPHGDQPQHF. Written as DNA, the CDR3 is TGTGCCAGCAGTCCACACGGAGATCAGCCCCAGCATTTT.

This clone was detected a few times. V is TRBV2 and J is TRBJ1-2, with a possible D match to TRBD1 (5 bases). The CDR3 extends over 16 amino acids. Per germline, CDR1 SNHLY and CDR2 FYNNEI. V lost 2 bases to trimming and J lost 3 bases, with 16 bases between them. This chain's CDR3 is CASSEMGRARDYGYTF. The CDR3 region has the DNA TGTGCCAGCAGTGAAATGGGCAGGGCCCGGGACTATGGCTACACCTTC.

DNA of the CDR3: TGTGCCAGCAGCTCGCCCAGGTCCGATATTTACAATGAGCAGTTCTTC. Its protein product is CASSSPRSDIYNEQFF. The chain couples TRBV13 to TRBJ2-1; D is unclear. The CDR3 runs to 16 residues. Germline lookup yields CDR1 PRHDT and CDR2 FYEKMQ (reference sequence). Trimming took 4 bases from V and 4 from J, leaving 17 bases between them.

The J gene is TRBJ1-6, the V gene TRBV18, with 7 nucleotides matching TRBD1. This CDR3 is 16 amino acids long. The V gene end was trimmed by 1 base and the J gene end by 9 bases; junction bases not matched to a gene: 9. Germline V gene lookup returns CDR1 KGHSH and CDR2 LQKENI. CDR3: CASSPQGANRGSPLHF. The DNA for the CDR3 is TGTGCCAGCTCACCACAGGGGGCGAACCGCGGTTCACCCCTCCACTTT.

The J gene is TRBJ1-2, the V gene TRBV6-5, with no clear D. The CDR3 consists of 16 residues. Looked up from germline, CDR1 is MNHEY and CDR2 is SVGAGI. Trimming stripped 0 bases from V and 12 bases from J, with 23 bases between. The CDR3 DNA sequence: TGTGCCAGCAGTTACTCCGGCCCCGGAGGCGCCGAAAAGGACACCTTC. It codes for CASSYSGPGGAEKDTF.

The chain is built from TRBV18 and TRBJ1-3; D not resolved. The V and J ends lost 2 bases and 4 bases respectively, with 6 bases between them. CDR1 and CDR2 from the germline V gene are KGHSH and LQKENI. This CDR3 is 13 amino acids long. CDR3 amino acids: CASSPSVGNTIYF. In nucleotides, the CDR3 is TGTGCCAGCTCACCATCTGTCGGAAACACCATATATTTT.

The CDR3 here is CASSDRGWDTIYF. CDR3 DNA sequence: TGTGCCAGCAGTGACAGGGGGTGGGACACCATATATTTT. The J gene is TRBJ1-3, the V gene TRBV25-1; 7 positions match TRBD1. V shed 3 bases, J shed 8 bases, and the junction held 4 bases outside the gene matches. The CDR3 contains 13 residues. CDR1 and CDR2 (germline): MGHDK, SYGVNS.

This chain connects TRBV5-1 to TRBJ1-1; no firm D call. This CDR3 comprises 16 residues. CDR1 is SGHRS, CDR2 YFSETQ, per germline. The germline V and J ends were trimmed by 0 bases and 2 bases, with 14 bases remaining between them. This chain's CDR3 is CASSLVSGLGNTEAFF. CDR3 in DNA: TGCGCCAGCAGCTTGGTGTCAGGTCTGGGCAACACTGAAGCTTTCTTT.

CDR3 sequence (DNA): TGTGCCAGCAGTATCTCTCCAGGGACAGGGGGCGAAAAACTGTTTTTT. This sequence encodes CASSISPGTGGEKLFF. This chain connects TRBV2 to TRBJ1-4; TRBD1 matches 12 bases. The CDR3 loop spans 16 amino acids. The germline CDR1 and CDR2 sequences are SNHLY and FYNNEI. V was pared by 5 bases and J by 8 bases, with 9 bases of the junction left unmatched. Together with reference TRBV2 and TRBJ1-4, the CDR3 gives the full variable domain: EPEVTQTPSHQVTQMGQEVILRCVPISNHLYFYWYRQILGQKVEFLVSFYNNEISEKSEIFDDQFSVERPDGSNFTLKIRSTKLEDSAMYFCASSISPGTGGEKLFFGSGTQLSVL.

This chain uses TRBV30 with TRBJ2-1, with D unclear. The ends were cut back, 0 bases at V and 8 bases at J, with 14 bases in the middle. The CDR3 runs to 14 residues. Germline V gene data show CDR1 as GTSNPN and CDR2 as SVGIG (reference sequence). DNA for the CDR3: TGTGCCTGGAGTGTTTCCCCGGGTTCAGATGAGCAGTTCTTC. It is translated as CAWSVSPGSDEQFF.

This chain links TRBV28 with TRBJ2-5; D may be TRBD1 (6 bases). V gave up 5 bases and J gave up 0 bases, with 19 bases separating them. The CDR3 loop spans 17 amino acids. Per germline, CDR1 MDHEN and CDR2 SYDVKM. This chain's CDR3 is CASSPIGLAGDQETQYF. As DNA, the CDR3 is TGTGCCAGCAGTCCCATCGGCCTAGCAGGGGACCAAGAGACCCAGTACTTC.

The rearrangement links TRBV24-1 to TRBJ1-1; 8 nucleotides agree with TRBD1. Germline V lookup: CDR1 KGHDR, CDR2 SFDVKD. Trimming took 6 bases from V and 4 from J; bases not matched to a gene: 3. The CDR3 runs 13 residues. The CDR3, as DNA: TGTGCCACCAGTCGACAGGGGCTCACTGAAGCTTTCTTT. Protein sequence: CATSRQGLTEAFF.

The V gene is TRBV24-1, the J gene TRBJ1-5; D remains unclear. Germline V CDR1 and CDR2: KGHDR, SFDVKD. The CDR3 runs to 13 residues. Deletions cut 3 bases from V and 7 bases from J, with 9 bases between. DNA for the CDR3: TGTGCCACCAGTGATACGACGGGGCAGCCCCAGCATTTT. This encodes CATSDTTGQPQHF.

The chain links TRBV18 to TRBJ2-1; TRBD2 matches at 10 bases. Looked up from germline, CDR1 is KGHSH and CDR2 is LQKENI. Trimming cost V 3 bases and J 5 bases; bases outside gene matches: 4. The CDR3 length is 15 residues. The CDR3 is CASSPLAGADNEQFF. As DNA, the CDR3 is TGTGCCAGCTCACCCCTAGCGGGGGCAGACAATGAGCAGTTCTTC.

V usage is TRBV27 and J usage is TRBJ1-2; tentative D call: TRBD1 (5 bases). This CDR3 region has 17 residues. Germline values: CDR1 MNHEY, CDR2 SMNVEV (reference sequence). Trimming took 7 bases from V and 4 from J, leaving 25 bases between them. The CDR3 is CASTKAPGRGLSYGYTF. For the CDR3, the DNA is TGTGCCAGCACCAAGGCCCCGGGGCGGGGGTTGAGCTATGGCTACACCTTC.

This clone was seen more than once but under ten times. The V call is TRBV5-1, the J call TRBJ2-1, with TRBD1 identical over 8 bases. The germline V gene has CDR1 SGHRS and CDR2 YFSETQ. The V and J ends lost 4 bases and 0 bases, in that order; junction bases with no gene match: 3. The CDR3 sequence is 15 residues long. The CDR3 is CASSAGTGSYNEQFF. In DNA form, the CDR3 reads TGCGCCAGCAGCGCCGGGACAGGCTCCTACAATGAGCAGTTCTTC.

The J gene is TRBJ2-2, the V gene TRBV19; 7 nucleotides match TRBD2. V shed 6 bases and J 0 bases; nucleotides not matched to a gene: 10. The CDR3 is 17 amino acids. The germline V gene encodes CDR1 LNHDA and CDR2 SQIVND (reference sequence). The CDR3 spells CASRGGSGATNTGELFF. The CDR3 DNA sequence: TGTGCCAGTAGGGGCGGGAGCGGCGCAACGAACACCGGGGAGCTGTTTTTT.

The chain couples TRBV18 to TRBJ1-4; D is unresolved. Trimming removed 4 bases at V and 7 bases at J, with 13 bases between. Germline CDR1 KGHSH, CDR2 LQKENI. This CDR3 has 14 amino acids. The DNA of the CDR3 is TGTGCCAGCTCACTGCCTGCTGAGGGTGAAAAACTGTTTTTT. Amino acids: CASSLPAEGEKLFF.

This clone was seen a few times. The CDR3 DNA sequence: TGTGCCAGCAGTCTCAGGGGACAGTCTCTGGTCTCCTACAATGAGCAGTTCTTC. Its translation is CASSLRGQSLVSYNEQFF. The chain carries TRBV6-2 or TRBV6-3 and TRBJ2-1, with TRBD1 identical over 7 bases. CDR1 is MNHEY, CDR2 SVGEGT, per germline. The CDR3 contains 18 residues. V lost 5 bases, J lost 0 bases, and 13 bases stayed unmatched.

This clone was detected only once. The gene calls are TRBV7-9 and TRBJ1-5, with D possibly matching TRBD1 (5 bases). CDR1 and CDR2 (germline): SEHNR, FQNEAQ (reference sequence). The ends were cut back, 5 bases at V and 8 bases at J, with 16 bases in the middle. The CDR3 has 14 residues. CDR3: CASSPGRDWEPQHF. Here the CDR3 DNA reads TGTGCCAGCAGCCCGGGACGGGACTGGGAGCCCCAGCATTTT.

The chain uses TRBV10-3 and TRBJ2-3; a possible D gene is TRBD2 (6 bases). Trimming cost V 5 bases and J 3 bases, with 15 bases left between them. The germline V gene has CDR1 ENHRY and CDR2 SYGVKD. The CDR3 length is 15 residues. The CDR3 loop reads CAISTIGGQTDTQYF. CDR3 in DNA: TGTGCCATCAGTACTATTGGAGGGCAAACAGATACGCAGTATTTT.

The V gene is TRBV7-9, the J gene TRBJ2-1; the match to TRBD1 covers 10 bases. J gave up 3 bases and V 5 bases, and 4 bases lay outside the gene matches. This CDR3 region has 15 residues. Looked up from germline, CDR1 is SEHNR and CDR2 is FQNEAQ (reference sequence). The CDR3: CASSQDRGRYNEQFF. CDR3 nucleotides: TGTGCCAGCAGCCAAGACAGGGGGCGCTACAATGAGCAGTTCTTC.

In nucleotides, the CDR3 is TGTGCCAGCAGCCACGGGATTTACAATGAGCAGTTCTTC. The encoded protein is CASSHGIYNEQFF. This chain joins TRBV5-6 and TRBJ2-1, with D possibly being TRBD2 (5 bases). This CDR3 spans 13 amino acids. Looked up from germline, CDR1 is SGHDT and CDR2 is YYEEEE. Trimming removed 4 bases at V and 4 bases at J, with 9 bases between. Full variable domain (missing parts from reference TRBV5-6 and TRBJ2-1): DAGVTQSPTHLIKTRGQQVTLRCSPKSGHDTVSWYQQALGQGPQFIFQYYEEEERQRGNFPDRFSGHQFPNYSSELNVNALLLGDSALYLCASSHGIYNEQFFGPGTRLTVL.

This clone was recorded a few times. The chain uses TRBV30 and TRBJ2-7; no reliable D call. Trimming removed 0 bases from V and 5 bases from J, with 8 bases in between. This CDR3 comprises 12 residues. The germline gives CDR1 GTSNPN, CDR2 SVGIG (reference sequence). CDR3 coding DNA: TGTGCCTGGAGTGTATTTATCGACGAGCAGTACTTC. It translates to CAWSVFIDEQYF.

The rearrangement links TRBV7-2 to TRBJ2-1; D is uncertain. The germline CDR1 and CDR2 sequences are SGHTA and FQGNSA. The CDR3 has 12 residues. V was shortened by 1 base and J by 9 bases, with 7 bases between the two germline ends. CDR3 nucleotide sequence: TGTGCCAGCAGCTTAGATGTAGCTGAGCAGTTCTTC. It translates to CASSLDVAEQFF. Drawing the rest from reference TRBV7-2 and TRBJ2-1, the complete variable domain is GAGVSQSPSNKVTEKGKDVELRCDPISGHTALYWYRQSLGQGLEFLIYFQGNSAPDKSGLPSDRFSAERTGGSVSTLTIQRTQQEDSAVYLCASSLDVAEQFFGPGTRLTVL.

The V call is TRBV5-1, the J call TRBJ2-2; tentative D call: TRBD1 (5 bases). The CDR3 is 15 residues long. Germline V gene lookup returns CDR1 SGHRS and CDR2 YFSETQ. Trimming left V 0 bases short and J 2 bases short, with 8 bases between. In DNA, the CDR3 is TGCGCCAGCAGCTTGGGGACATCCAACACCGGGGAGCTGTTTTTT. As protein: CASSLGTSNTGELFF.

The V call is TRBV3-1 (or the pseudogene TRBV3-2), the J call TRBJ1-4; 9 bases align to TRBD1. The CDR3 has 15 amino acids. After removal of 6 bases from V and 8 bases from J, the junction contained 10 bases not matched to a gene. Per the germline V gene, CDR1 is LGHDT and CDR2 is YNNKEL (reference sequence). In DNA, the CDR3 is TGTGCCAGCAGTACCGGGACAGGGCTGAGCGAAAAACTGTTTTTT. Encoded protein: CASSTGTGLSEKLFF.

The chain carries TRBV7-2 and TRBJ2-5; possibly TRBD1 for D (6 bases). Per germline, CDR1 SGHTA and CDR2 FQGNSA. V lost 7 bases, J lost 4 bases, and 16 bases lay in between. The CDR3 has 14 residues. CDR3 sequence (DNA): TGTGCCAGCAACCTCCCGGACAGCGGAGAGACCCAGTACTTC. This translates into CASNLPDSGETQYF.

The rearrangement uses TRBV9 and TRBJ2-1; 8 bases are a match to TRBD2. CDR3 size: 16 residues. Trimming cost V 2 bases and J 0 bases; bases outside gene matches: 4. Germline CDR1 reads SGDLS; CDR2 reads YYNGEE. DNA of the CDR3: TGTGCCAGCAGCGTCTTGGCGGGGGGCTCCTACAATGAGCAGTTCTTC. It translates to CASSVLAGGSYNEQFF.

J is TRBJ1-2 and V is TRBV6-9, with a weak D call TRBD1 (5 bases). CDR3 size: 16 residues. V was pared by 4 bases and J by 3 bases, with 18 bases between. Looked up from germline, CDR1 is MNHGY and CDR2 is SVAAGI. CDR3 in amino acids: CASSSTGLRVHYGYTF. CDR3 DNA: TGTGCCAGCAGTTCTACGGGACTCAGGGTGCACTATGGCTACACCTTC.